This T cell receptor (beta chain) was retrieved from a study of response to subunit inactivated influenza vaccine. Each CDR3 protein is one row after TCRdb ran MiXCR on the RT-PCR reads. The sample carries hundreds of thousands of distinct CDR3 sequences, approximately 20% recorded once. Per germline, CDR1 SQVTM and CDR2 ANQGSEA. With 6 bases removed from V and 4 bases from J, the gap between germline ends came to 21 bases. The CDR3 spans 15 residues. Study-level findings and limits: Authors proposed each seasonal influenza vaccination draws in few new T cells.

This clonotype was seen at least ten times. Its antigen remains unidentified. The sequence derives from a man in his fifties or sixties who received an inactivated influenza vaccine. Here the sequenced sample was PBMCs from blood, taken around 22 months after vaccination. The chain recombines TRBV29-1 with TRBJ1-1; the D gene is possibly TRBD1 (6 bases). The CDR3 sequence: CSVTKAPGAVTEAFF. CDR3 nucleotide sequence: TGCAGCGTCACGAAGGCCCCGGGGGCTGTCACTGAAGCTTTCTTT.